This T cell receptor beta chain was sequenced in a study of early T cells in non-severe SARS-CoV-2 infection. Study-wide results and limits: Clonotype matching in VDJdb favored anti-spike CD8 responses and did not capture private and CD4 specificities.

This CDR3 is built from 15 residues. The germline V gene encodes CDR1 MNHEY and CDR2 SVGEGT. The V gene lost 6 bases and the J gene lost 4 bases, with 16 bases spanning the gap. Separate cDNA molecules each had unique molecular identifiers attached to them. From the 5' RACE reads, TCRdb called clonotypes with MiXCR, one entry per CDR3 protein. The sample gives approximately 50,000 distinct CDR3 sequences, approximately 9.4% of which show up once; under 15% is in the top ten. In regard to this clonotype: Its antigen remains unidentified.

This chain links TRBV6-2 or TRBV6-3 with TRBJ1-5; D is possibly TRBD1 (5 bases). The specimen sequenced was whole blood. This TCR was sampled from an adult who was a healthcare worker with PCR-confirmed SARS-CoV-2 infection or an uninfected control (not recorded which). The CDR3 protein is CASRYLHQGNQPQHF. The CDR3 DNA follows: TGTGCCAGCAGGTACCTTCATCAGGGAAATCAGCCCCAGCATTTT.